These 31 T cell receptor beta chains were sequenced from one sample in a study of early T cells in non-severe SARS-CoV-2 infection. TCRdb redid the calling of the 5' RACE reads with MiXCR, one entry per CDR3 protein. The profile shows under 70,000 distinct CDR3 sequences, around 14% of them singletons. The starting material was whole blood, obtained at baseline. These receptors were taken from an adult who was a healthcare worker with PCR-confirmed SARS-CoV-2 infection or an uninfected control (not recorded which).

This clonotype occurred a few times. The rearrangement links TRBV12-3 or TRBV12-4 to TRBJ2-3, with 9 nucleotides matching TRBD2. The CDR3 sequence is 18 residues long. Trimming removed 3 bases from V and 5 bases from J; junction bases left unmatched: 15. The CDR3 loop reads CASSLTMSAGGPQDTQYF. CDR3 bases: TGTGCCAGCAGTTTGACGATGAGCGCGGGAGGGCCCCAAGATACGCAGTATTTT.

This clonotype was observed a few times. CDR3 sequence: CASSPGLTTDTQYF. The CDR3 DNA reads TGCGCCAGCAGCCCTGGCCTCACCACAGATACGCAGTATTTT. The chain combines TRBV5-1 with TRBJ2-3; no clear D gene. CDR3 length: 14 residues. V was pared by 4 bases and J by 2 bases, with 11 bases between. Looked up from germline, CDR1 is SGHRS and CDR2 is YFSETQ. Full variable domain (remainder filled in from reference TRBV5-1 and TRBJ2-3): KAGVTQTPRYLIKTRGQQVTLSCSPISGHRSVSWYQQTPGQGLQFLFEYFSETQRNKGNFPGRFSGRQFSNSRSEMNVSTLELGDSALYLCASSPGLTTDTQYFGPGTRLTVL.

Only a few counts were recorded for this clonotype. CDR3 loop: CASSSGFSYNEQFF. For the CDR3, the DNA is TGTGCCAGCAGTTCGGGTTTCTCCTACAATGAGCAGTTCTTC. V usage is TRBV28 and J usage is TRBJ2-1; no clear D gene. The germline CDR1 and CDR2 sequences are MDHEN and SYDVKM. CDR3 length: 14 amino acids. The V gene lost 4 bases and the J gene lost 0 bases, with 7 bases spanning the gap.

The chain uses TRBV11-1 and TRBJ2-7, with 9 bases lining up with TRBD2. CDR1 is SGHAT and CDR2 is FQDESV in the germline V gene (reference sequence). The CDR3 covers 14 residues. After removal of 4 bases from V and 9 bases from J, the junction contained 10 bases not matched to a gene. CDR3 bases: TGTGCCAGCAGCTCAGGAGGCGGGAGGGCCCTGCAGTACTTC. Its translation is CASSSGGGRALQYF.

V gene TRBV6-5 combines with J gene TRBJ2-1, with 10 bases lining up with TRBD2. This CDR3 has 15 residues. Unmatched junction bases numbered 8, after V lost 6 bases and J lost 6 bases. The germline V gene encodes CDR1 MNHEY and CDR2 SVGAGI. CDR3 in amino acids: CASSPNSGRLNEQFF. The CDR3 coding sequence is TGTGCCAGCAGCCCGAATAGCGGGAGGCTCAATGAGCAGTTCTTC.

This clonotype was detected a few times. CDR3 DNA: TGTGCCAGCGGTCGCCGGGACGCTTTCTTT. Residues: CASGRRDAFF. The chain joins TRBV28 to TRBJ1-1, with D maybe TRBD1 (5 bases). Trimming stripped 8 bases from V and 11 bases from J, with 12 bases between. This CDR3 comprises 10 residues. Germline V gene lookup returns CDR1 MDHEN and CDR2 SYDVKM.

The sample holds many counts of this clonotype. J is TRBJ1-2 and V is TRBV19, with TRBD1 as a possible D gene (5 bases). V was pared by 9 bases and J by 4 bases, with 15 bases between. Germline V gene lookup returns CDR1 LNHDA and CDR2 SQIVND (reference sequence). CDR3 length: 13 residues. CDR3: CASKFSGIYGYTF. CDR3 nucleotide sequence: TGTGCCAGCAAGTTTTCAGGGATCTATGGCTACACCTTC.

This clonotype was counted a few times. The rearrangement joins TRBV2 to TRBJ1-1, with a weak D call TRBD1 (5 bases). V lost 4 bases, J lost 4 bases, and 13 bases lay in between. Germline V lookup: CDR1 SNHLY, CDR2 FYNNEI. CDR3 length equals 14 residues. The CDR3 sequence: CASSAVRQGTEAFF. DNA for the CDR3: TGTGCCAGCAGTGCAGTGCGGCAGGGCACTGAAGCTTTCTTT.

DNA for the CDR3: TGTGCCAGTACGGAAGCCAGCAATCAGCCCCAGCATTTT. Protein sequence: CASTEASNQPQHF. This sequence joins TRBV19 and TRBJ1-5; no reliable D call. The CDR3 is 13 amino acids. Between the trimmed V and J ends, which lost 7 bases and 1 base, there was a span of 8 bases. CDR1 LNHDA and CDR2 SQIVND come from the germline V gene (reference sequence).

The DNA of the CDR3 is TGCAGCGCCAGACAGGGAGGCTCCTACGAGCAGTACTTC. It specifies CSARQGGSYEQYF. The chain is built from TRBV29-1 and TRBJ2-7; possibly TRBD1 for D (7 bases). Trimming shortened V by 7 bases and J by 0 bases, and 13 bases separated the two germline ends. Germline V gene sequence: CDR1 SQVTM, CDR2 ANQGSEA. The CDR3 is 13 amino acids.

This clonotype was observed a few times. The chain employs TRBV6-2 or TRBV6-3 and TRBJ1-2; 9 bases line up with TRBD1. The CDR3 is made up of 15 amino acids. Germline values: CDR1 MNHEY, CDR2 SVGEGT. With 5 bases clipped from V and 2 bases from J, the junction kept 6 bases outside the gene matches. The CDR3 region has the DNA TGTGCCAGCAGTAAACCGGGACAGGGAAACTATGGCTACACCTTC. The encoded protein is CASSKPGQGNYGYTF.

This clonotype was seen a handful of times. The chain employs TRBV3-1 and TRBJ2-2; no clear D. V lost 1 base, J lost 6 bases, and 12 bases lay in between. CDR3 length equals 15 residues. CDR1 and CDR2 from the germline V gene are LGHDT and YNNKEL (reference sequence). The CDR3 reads CASSQGPTSAGELFF. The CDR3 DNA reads TGTGCCAGCAGCCAAGGACCCACGTCTGCCGGGGAGCTGTTTTTT.

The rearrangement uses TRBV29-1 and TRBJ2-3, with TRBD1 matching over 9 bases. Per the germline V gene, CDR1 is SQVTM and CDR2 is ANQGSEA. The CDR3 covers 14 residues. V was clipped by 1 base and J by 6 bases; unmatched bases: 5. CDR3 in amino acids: CSVEGDRVRDTQYF. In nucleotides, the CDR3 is TGCAGCGTTGAAGGGGACAGGGTGAGGGATACGCAGTATTTT.

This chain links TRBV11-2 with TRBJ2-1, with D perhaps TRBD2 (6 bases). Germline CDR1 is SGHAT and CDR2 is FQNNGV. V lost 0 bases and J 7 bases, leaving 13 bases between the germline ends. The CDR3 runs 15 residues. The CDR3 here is CASSLEGGTRNEQFF. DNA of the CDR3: TGTGCCAGCAGCTTAGAGGGGGGTACAAGGAATGAGCAGTTCTTC.

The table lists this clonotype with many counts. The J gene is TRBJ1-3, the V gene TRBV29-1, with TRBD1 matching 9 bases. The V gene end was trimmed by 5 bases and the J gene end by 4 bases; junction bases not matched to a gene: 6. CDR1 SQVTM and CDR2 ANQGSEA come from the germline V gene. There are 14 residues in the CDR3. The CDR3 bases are TGCAGCGTTCAACAGGGGGCGCCGGGAAACACCATATATTTT. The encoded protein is CSVQQGAPGNTIYF.

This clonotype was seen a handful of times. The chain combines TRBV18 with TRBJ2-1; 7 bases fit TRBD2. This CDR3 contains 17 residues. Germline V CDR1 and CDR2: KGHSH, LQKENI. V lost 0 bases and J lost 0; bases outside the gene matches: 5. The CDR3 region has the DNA TGTGCCAGCTCACCACCTCAGCGGGGCACCTCCTACAATGAGCAGTTCTTC. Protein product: CASSPPQRGTSYNEQFF.

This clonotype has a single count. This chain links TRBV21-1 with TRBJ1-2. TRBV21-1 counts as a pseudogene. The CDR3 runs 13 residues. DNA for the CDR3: TGTGCCAGCAGCCACCGATGGAACTATGGCTACACCTTC. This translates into CASSHRWNYGYTF.

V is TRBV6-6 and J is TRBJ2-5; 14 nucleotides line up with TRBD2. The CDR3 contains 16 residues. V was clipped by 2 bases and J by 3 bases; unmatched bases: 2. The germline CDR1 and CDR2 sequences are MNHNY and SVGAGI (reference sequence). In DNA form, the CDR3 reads TGTGCCAGCAGTTACACGGGACTAGCGGGAGAAGAGACCCAGTACTTC. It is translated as CASSYTGLAGEETQYF.

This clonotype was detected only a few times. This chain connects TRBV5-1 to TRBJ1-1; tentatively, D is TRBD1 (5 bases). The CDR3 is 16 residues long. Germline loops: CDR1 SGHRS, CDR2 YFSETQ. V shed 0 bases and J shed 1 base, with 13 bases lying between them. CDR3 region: CASSLAGGARNTEAFF. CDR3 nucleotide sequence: TGCGCCAGCAGCTTGGCCGGAGGGGCACGGAACACTGAAGCTTTCTTT. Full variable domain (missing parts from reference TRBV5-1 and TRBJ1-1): KAGVTQTPRYLIKTRGQQVTLSCSPISGHRSVSWYQQTPGQGLQFLFEYFSETQRNKGNFPGRFSGRQFSNSRSEMNVSTLELGDSALYLCASSLAGGARNTEAFFGQGTRLTVV.

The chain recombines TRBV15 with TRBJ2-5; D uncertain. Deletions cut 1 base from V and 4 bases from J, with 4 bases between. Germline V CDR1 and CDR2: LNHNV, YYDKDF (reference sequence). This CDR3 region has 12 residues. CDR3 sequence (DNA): TGTGCCACCAGCAGAGTAGGAGAGACCCAGTACTTC. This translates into CATSRVGETQYF.

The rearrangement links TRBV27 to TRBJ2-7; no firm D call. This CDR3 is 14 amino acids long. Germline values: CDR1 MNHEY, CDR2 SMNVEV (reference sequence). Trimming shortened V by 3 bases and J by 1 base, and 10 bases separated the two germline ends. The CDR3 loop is CASSLSTYSYEQYF. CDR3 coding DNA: TGTGCCAGCAGTTTGTCGACATATTCCTACGAGCAGTACTTC.

The CDR3 DNA reads TGCAGTGCTAGAGGTCTAGCGGGAATGTACGAGCAGTACTTC. Translation gives CSARGLAGMYEQYF. The chain uses TRBV20-1 and TRBJ2-7; 9 positions match TRBD2. CDR3 length equals 14 residues. From germline, CDR1 is DFQATT and CDR2 SNEGSKA (reference sequence). V gave up 1 base and J gave up 4 bases; unmatched junction bases: 5.

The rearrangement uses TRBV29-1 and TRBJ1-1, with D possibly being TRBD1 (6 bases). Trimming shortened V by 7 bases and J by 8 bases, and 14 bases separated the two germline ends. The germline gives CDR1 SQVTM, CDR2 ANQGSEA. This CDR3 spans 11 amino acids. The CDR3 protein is CSASLDSEAFF. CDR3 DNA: TGCAGCGCAAGTCTGGACAGCGAAGCTTTCTTT.

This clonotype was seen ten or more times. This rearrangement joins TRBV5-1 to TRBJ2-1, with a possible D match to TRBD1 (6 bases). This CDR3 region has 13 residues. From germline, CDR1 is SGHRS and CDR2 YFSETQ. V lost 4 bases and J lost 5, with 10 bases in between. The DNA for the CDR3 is TGCGCCAGCAGCGTGGACAGAAACAATGAGCAGTTCTTC. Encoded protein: CASSVDRNNEQFF.

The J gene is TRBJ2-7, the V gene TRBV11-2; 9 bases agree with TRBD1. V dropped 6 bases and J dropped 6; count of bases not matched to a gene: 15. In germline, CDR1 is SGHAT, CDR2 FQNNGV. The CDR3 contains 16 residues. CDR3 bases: TGTGCCAGCAGAAAACGTCCGGGACAGGGCCCTCGCGAGCAGTACTTC. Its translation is CASRKRPGQGPREQYF.

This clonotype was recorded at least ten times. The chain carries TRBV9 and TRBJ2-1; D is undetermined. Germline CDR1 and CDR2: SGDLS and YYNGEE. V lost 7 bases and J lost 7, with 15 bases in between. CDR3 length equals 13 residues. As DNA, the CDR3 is TGTGCCAGCTCTGGACCCCATGGGAATGAGCAGTTCTTC. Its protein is CASSGPHGNEQFF.

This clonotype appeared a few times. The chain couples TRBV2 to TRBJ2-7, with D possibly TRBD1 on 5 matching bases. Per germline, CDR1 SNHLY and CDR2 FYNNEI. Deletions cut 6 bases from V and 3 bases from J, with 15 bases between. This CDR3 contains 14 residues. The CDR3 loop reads CASRDVGHIYEQYF. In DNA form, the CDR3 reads TGTGCCAGCAGAGACGTAGGACACATCTACGAGCAGTACTTC.

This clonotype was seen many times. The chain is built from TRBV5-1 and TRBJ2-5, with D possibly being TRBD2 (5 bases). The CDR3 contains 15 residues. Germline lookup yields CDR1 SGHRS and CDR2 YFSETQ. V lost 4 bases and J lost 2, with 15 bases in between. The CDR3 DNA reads TGCGCCAGCAGCCTGGGGAGTGGAGTTCAAGAGACCCAGTACTTC. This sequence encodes CASSLGSGVQETQYF.

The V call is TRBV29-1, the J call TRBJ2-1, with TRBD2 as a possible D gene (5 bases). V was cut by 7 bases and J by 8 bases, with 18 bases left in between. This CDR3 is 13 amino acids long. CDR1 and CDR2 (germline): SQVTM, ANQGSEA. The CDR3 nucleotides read TGCAGCGCCGCAAGGACTCCCAGCGATGAGCAGTTCTTC. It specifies CSAARTPSDEQFF.

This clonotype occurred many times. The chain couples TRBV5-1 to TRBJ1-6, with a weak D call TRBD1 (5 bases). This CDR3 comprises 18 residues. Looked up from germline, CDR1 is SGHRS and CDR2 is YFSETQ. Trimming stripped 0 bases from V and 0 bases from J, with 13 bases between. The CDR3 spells CASSLAGTRSSYNSPLHF. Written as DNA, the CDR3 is TGCGCCAGCAGCTTGGCGGGGACGAGGAGCTCCTATAATTCACCCCTCCACTTT.

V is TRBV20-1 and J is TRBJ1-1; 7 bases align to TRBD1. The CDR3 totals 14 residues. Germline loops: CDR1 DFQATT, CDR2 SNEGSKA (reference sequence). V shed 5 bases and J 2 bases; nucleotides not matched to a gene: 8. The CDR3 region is CSARQNRGNTEAFF. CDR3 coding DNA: TGCAGTGCTCGGCAAAACAGGGGTAACACTGAAGCTTTCTTT.